This TCR beta chain comes out of a study of cytomegalovirus exposure and HLA in healthy donors. To note about this clone: What it binds is unknown.

Germline V gives CDR1 GTSNPN, CDR2 SVGIG (reference sequence). Trimming cost V 2 bases and J 7 bases; bases outside gene matches: 10. The CDR3 has 14 amino acids. General study findings and limits: What a later analysis reportedly showed was that an Asian-associated ancestry cluster had fewer N-insertions than the approximately 670-donor mean. A later analysis reported that several of the most significant clusters appeared to be linked to common viral pathogens, among them Epstein-Barr virus. Previous analysis showed most TCR beta V segments were productive about 87% or about 30% of the time.

Primers: 60 Vbeta forward and 13 Jbeta reverse. Assay: immunoSEQ multiplex PCR; the TCRdb copy retains only in-frame clones and omits some. In the table there are 150,000 to 200,000 clones, around 79% of which are singletons. The chain uses TRBV30 and TRBJ2-7, with 8 bases identical to TRBD1. The sequencing sample was made of PBMCs. The source is a man in his forties or fifties in good health and CMV-seropositive. The DNA of the CDR3 is TGTGCCTGGAGTTACGGACAGGGTCTCGGGGAGCAGTACTTC. Its protein is CAWSYGQGLGEQYF.